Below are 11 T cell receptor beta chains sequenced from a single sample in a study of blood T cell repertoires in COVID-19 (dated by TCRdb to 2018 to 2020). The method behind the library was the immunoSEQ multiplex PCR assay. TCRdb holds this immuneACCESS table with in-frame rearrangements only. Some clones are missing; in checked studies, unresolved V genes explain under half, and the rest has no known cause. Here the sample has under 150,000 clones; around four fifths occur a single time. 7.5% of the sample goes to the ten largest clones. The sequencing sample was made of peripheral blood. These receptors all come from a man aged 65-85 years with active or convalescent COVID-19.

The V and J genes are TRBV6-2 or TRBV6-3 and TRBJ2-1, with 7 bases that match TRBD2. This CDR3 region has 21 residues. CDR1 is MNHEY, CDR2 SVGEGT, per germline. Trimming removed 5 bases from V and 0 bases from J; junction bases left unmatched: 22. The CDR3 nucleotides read TGTGCCAGCAGTAGGGTGTTACCGGGACTAAAGACCTTCTACTCCTACAATGAGCAGTTCTTC. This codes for CASSRVLPGLKTFYSYNEQFF.

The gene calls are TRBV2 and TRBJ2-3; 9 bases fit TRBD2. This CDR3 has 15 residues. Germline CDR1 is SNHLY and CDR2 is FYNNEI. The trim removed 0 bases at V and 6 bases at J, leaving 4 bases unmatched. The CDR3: CASSEAWAGGDTQYF. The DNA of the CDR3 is TGTGCCAGCAGTGAAGCGTGGGCGGGAGGGGATACGCAGTATTTT. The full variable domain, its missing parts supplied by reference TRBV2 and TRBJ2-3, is EPEVTQTPSHQVTQMGQEVILRCVPISNHLYFYWYRQILGQKVEFLVSFYNNEISEKSEIFDDQFSVERPDGSNFTLKIRSTKLEDSAMYFCASSEAWAGGDTQYFGPGTRLTVL.

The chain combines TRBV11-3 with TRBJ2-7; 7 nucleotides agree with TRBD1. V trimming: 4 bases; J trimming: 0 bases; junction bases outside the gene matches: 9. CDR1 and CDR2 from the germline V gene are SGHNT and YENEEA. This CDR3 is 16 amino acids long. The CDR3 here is CASSSTWAGGSYEQYF. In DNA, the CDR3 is TGTGCCAGCAGCTCCACCTGGGCAGGGGGCTCCTACGAGCAGTACTTC.

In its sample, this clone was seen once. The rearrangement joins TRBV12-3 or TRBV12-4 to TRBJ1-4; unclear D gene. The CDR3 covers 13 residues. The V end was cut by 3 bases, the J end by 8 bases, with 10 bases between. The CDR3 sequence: CASSFRLGEKLFF. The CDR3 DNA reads TGTGCCAGCAGTTTTCGCCTGGGCGAAAAACTGTTTTTT.

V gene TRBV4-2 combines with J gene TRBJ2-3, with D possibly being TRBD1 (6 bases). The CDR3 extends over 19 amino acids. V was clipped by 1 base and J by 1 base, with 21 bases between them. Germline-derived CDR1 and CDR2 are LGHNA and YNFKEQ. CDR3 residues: CASSQVQGGGSLGTDTQYF. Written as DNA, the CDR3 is TGTGCCAGCAGCCAAGTTCAGGGTGGGGGCTCCCTAGGCACAGATACGCAGTATTTT.

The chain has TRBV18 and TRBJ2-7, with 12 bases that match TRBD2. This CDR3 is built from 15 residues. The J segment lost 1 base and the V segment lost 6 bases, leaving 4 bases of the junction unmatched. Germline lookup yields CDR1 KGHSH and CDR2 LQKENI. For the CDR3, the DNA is TGTGCCAGCTCTCCGACTAGCGGGGGATCCTACGAGCAGTACTTC. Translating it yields CASSPTSGGSYEQYF.

The CDR3 sequence: CASSPREATYTGELFF. CDR3 DNA: TGTGCCAGCAGCCCCCGGGAAGCGACCTACACCGGGGAGCTGTTTTTT. This chain joins TRBV6-2 or TRBV6-3 and TRBJ2-2; perhaps TRBD2 as D (5 bases). Germline CDR1 is MNHEY and CDR2 is SVGEGT. The CDR3 contains 16 residues. Trimming shortened V by 6 bases and J by 3 bases, and 17 bases separated the two germline ends.

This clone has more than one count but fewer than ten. This CDR3 is CASSLGDYSAFF. In DNA form, the CDR3 reads TGTGCCAGCAGTTTAGGGGACTATTCGGCTTTCTTT. J is TRBJ1-1 and V is TRBV12-3 or TRBV12-4, with D perhaps matching TRBD1 (5 bases). Trimming shortened V by 1 base and J by 11 bases, and 11 bases separated the two germline ends. This CDR3 contains 12 residues.

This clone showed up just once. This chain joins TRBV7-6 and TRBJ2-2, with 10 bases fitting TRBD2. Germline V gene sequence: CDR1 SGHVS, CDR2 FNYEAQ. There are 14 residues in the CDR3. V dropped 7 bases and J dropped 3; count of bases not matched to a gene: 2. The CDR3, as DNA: TGTGCCAGCACAACTAGCGGGGACACCGGGGAGCTGTTTTTT. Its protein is CASTTSGDTGELFF.

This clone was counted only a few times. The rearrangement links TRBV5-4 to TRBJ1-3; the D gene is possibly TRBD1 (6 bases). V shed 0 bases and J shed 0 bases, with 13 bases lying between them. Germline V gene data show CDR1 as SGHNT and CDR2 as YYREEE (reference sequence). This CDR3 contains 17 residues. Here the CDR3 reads CASSLGGGQSSGNTIYF. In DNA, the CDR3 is TGTGCCAGCAGCTTGGGCGGGGGGCAGAGCTCTGGAAACACCATATATTTT.

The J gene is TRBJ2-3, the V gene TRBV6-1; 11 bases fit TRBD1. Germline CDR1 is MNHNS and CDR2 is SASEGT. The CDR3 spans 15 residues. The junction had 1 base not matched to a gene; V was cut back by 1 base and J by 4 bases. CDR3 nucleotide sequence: TGTGCCAGCAGTGAAGGGACAGGGGGCGCAGATACGCAGTATTTT. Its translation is CASSEGTGGADTQYF.